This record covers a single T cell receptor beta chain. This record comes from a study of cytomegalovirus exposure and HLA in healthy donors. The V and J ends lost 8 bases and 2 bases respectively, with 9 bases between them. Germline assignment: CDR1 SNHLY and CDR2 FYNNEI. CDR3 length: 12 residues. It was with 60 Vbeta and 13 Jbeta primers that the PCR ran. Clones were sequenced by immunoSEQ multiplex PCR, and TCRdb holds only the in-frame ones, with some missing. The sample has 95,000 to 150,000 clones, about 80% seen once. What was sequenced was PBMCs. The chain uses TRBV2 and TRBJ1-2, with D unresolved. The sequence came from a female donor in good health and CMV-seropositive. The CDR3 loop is CASAGRNYGYTF. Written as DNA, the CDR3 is TGTGCCAGCGCCGGCAGGAACTATGGCTACACCTTC.